The source of this T cell receptor (beta chain) is a study of blood T cell repertoires in COVID-19. V lost 3 bases to trimming and J lost 2 bases; unmatched junction nucleotides: 2. Germline CDR1 is SGHNT and CDR2 is YYREEE (reference sequence). This CDR3 contains 15 residues. Measured with immunoSEQ multiplex PCR; TCRdb has only the in-frame clones, and not every one. The repertoire has under 150,000 clones, more than 70% of them found once; the top ten carry 6.5% to 10%. This clone was seen once. What was sequenced was peripheral blood. This chain connects TRBV5-4 to TRBJ1-1; the match to TRBD1 covers 12 bases. The receptor comes from a woman between 70 and 85 years old who had recovered from COVID-19. The CDR3: CASSWGTGGNTEAFF. The DNA of the CDR3 is TGTGCCAGCAGCTGGGGGACAGGGGGCAACACTGAAGCTTTCTTT.